The rows below give T cell receptor beta chains drawn from one sample of a study of cytotoxic CD8 clonotypes in ibrutinib-treated CLL. Assay used: immunoSEQ multiplex PCR; TCRdb lists only in-frame clones, some missing. The profile covers about 160,000 clones, with over 65% appearing a single time and roughly 1.9% taken by the ten largest. The material sequenced was PBMCs, taken after 12 months of ibrutinib treatment. The receptor source for this set is a human donor with chronic lymphocytic leukemia. Both conserved end residues are part of each CDR3. D genes are given only for firm matches. Clone size is shown for a subset of rows, as once, few, many or a class of expanded clone.

NA,NA,TRBV7-3,TRBJ1-5,TGTGCCAGCAGCTTCCGGGAGTACGGCAATCAGCCCCAGCATTTT,CASSFREYGNQPQHF
NA,NA,TRBV5-5,TRBJ1-2,TGTGCCAGCAGCTTAGTAGGGGGGGCCAGTTATGGCTACACCTTC,CASSLVGGASYGYTF
NA,NA,TRBV28,TRBJ1-1,TGTGCCAGCAGCCTCGCAGGGACTGAAGCTTTCTTT,CASSLAGTEAFF
NA,NA,TRBV6-1,TRBJ1-2,TGTGCCAGCATGAAAGCGGCTGCTCACTTCTATGGCTACACCTTC,CASMKAAAHFYGYTF
NA,TRBD1,TRBV18,TRBJ1-5,TGTGCCAGCTCACAACGACAGGGGCCTTATCAGCCCCAGCATTTT,CASSQRQGPYQPQHF
NA,NA,TRBV19,TRBJ1-2,TGTGCCAGTAGTAGTGAGGGGAGGAGAGGTGGCTACACCTTC,CASSSEGRRGGYTF
NA,NA,TRBV30,TRBJ1-1,TGTGCCTGGAGCCTTGGAGGCACTGAAGCTTTCTTT,CAWSLGGTEAFF
NA,NA,TRBV18,TRBJ2-2,TGTGCCAGCTCACCACGTCAGGGCGGGGAGCTGTTTTTT,CASSPRQGGELFF
NA,NA,TRBV28,TRBJ1-2,TGTGCCAGCAGCCAGGGGGGCTACACCTTC,CASSQGGYTF
NA,NA,TRBV4-3,TRBJ1-2,TGCGCCAGCAGCCAAGAGGCCGGCAACACCTTCTATGGCTACACCTTC,CASSQEAGNTFYGYTF
NA,NA,TRBV7-2,TRBJ2-1,TGTGCCAGCAGCCTAAGCGGGACAAGGAATGAGCAGTTCTTC,CASSLSGTRNEQFF
NA,NA,TRBV30,TRBJ2-7,TGTGCCTGGAGTGTTTCGGTGTACGAGCAGTACTTC,CAWSVSVYEQYF
NA,TRBD2,TRBV5-1,TRBJ2-1,TGCGCCAGCCTCCGGACTAGCGGGGGGTATGAGCAGTTCTTC,CASLRTSGGYEQFF
once,TRBD2,TRBV10-3,TRBJ2-7,TGTGCCATCAGTGAGTCACCTCCTAGCGGGAGGAGGGGAGAGCAGTACTTC,CAISESPPSGRRGEQYF
NA,TRBD1,TRBV6-1,TRBJ1-4,TGTGCCAGCAGTGGGGCAGGGGGCCTGGCAACTAATGAAAAACTGTTTTTT,CASSGAGGLATNEKLFF
NA,TRBD2,TRBV5-5,TRBJ2-1,TGTGCCAGCAGCTTCGTAGCGGGGTCCCCTGGGGAGCAGTTCTTC,CASSFVAGSPGEQFF
NA,TRBD1,TRBV19,TRBJ1-5,TGTGCCAGTAGGAGGGGGCCCCGTCAGCCCCAGCATTTT,CASRRGPRQPQHF
NA,NA,TRBV21-1,TRBJ2-1,TGTGCCAGCAGCAAAGGGGGTGTAGGACTAGCGGGATTAGCGCAGTTCTTC,CASSKGGVGLAGLAQFF
NA,NA,TRBV7-8,TRBJ2-7,TGTGCCAGCAGGGCCGGCAGGAAGTCCTACGAGCAGTACTTC,CASRAGRKSYEQYF
few,TRBD1,TRBV2,TRBJ1-5,TGTGCCAGCAGCCAGGGGGTTGGGACAGGGCGCAATCAGCCCCAGCATTTT,CASSQGVGTGRNQPQHF
NA,TRBD1,TRBV5-1,TRBJ1-5,TGCGCCAGCCGGCGCGGGGACAGAGAAAATCAGCCCCAGCATTTT,CASRRGDRENQPQHF
NA,NA,TRBV28,TRBJ1-5,TGTGCCAGCATCGGGGGGCGCTCCGGTCAGCCCCAGCATTTT,CASIGGRSGQPQHF
once,TRBD1,TRBV7-9,TRBJ2-7,TGTGCCAGCAGCCCCCCCCGGGCAGGGGGATCCTACGAGCAGTACTTC,CASSPPRAGGSYEQYF
NA,NA,TRBV6-5,TRBJ2-1,TGTGCCAGCACCCACGGTAGGGGGAGAGGGATTGAGCAGTTCTTC,CASTHGRGRGIEQFF
NA,NA,TRBV28,TRBJ2-7,TGTGCCAGCAGTTTTCCGGGACCGATGACCTACGAGCAGTACTTC,CASSFPGPMTYEQYF
NA,NA,TRBV6-5,TRBJ1-2,TGTGCCAGCAGTCAAGGACATGACTATGGCTACACCTTC,CASSQGHDYGYTF
NA,NA,TRBV10-3,TRBJ1-2,TGTGCCATCAGTCCAGGGTTTCCCGATGGCTACACCTTC,CAISPGFPDGYTF
medium-sized,NA,TRBV6-6,TRBJ2-7,TGTGCCAGCAGTTACGGGCAATCCTACGAGCAGTACTTC,CASSYGQSYEQYF
few,TRBD1,TRBV5-1,TRBJ2-3,TGCGCCAGCAGCTTGGTGAGGACAGGGGTTGCAGATACGCAGTATTTT,CASSLVRTGVADTQYF
NA,NA,TRBV18,TRBJ2-5,TGTGCCAGCTCACCGGTAGAAAGGGCAGAGACCCAGTACTTC,CASSPVERAETQYF
NA,TRBD2,TRBV30,TRBJ2-5,TGTGCCTGGAGTGCCGTAGCGGGGGACATCCAAGAGACCCAGTACTTC,CAWSAVAGDIQETQYF
few,NA,TRBV21-1,TRBJ2-5,TGTGCCAGCAGCAAACCGTCAGGGGTTCAAGAGACCCAGTACTTC,CASSKPSGVQETQYF
NA,TRBD2,TRBV5-1,TRBJ2-1,TGCGCCAGCAGCTTGGAGGCTAGCGGGAGGGCTGGAGGTGAGCAGTTCTTC,CASSLEASGRAGGEQFF
NA,TRBD1,TRBV7-9,TRBJ2-2,TGTGCCAGCAGCTTAGGGCGACAGGGGGCAATCAACACCGGGGAGCTGTTTTTT,CASSLGRQGAINTGELFF
NA,NA,TRBV5-4,TRBJ1-1,TGTGCCAGCAGCTTGGCCGGGGGGAACGCTTTCTTT,CASSLAGGNAFF
once,TRBD1,TRBV4-1,TRBJ2-7,TGCGCCAGCAGCCGTCTCGGACAGGGGACCTACGAGCAGTACTTC,CASSRLGQGTYEQYF
once,TRBD1,TRBV5-6,TRBJ1-2,TGTGCCAGCAGCCCGGACAGGGGACATGGCTACACCTTC,CASSPDRGHGYTF
NA,NA,TRBV19,TRBJ2-3,TGTGCCAGTAGTATTCTGAAGGCAGATACGCAGTATTTT,CASSILKADTQYF
NA,NA,TRBV29-1,TRBJ2-3,TGCAGCGTTGATAAAGTCACAGATACGCAGTATTTT,CSVDKVTDTQYF
NA,TRBD1,TRBV7-3,TRBJ2-2,TGTGCCAGCAGCCAGGGGGCTGCCCGCGGCACCGGGGAGCTGTTTTTT,CASSQGAARGTGELFF
few,NA,TRBV5-1,TRBJ2-1,TGCGCCAGCAGCTTGGAGGGGGTTGCCTACAATGAGCAGTTCTTC,CASSLEGVAYNEQFF
NA,NA,TRBV9,TRBJ2-4,TGTGCCAGCAGCGTAGAAGGGACAAACATTCAGTACTTC,CASSVEGTNIQYF
NA,NA,TRBV4-1,TRBJ2-3,TGCGCCAGCAGCCAAGCCGAGGGGGCAGATACGCAGTATTTT,CASSQAEGADTQYF
once,NA,TRBV2,TRBJ2-3,TGTGCCAGCCCTGGGCACGCACAAGATACGCAGTATTTT,CASPGHAQDTQYF
NA,NA,TRBV19,TRBJ1-5,TGTGCCAGTACCCCGGGACGGACAATAAATCAGCCCCAGCATTTT,CASTPGRTINQPQHF
NA,TRBD2,TRBV6-1,TRBJ2-1,TGTGCCAGCAGTGAATTTGCGGGGGGGTACAATGAGCAGTTCTTC,CASSEFAGGYNEQFF
once,NA,TRBV6-5,TRBJ2-5,TGTGCCAGCAGTTACGCCTGGACTATCGGGGAGACCCAGTACTTC,CASSYAWTIGETQYF
NA,NA,TRBV4-1,TRBJ1-2,TGCGCCAGCAGCCCTATCCCTTCGCAGGCTTATGGCTACACCTTC,CASSPIPSQAYGYTF
NA,TRBD1,TRBV5-1,TRBJ1-4,TGCGCCAGCAAGGGGCTCGGACAGGGGTCGCGAGAAAAACTGTTTTTT,CASKGLGQGSREKLFF
NA,TRBD1,TRBV6-6,TRBJ1-1,TGTGCCAGCATCCGAGGACAGGGTATTTTCGAAGCTTTCTTT,CASIRGQGIFEAFF
NA,NA,TRBV7-9,TRBJ1-2,TGTGCCAGCAACGCTCAGGGGTCCCCCTATGGCTACACCTTC,CASNAQGSPYGYTF
NA,NA,TRBV4-2,TRBJ1-3,TGTGCCAGCAGCCAAGGCTCTGGCACAGGCGGAAACACCATATATTTT,CASSQGSGTGGNTIYF
many,NA,TRBV9,TRBJ1-2,TGTGCCAGCAGCGTACAGAGTTCAGCTCCTAACTATGGCTACACCTTC,CASSVQSSAPNYGYTF
few,NA,TRBV5-4,TRBJ1-2,TGTGCCAGCAGCATCAGATCTAACTATGGCTACACCTTC,CASSIRSNYGYTF
NA,NA,TRBV10-3,TRBJ1-6,TGTGCCACCGCCCAGGACGCTGTTAATTCACCCCTCCACTTT,CATAQDAVNSPLHF
NA,NA,TRBV7-9,TRBJ2-7,TGTGCCAGCAGCGGGATCTCCTACGAGCAGTACTTC,CASSGISYEQYF
few,TRBD1,TRBV5-4,TRBJ1-1,TGTGCCAGCAGCAGGGTGACAGGGGATAACACTGAAGCTTTCTTT,CASSRVTGDNTEAFF
NA,NA,TRBV5-6,TRBJ2-7,TGTGCCAGCAGCTTGGCGCCAGAGTACGAGCAGTACTTC,CASSLAPEYEQYF
NA,NA,TRBV15,TRBJ2-1,TGTGCCACCAGCAGAGATGGGACGAATGAGCAGTTCTTC,CATSRDGTNEQFF
NA,NA,TRBV6-6,TRBJ1-1,TGTGCCAGCACCTTATATCAAGGGGTAGCTTTCTTT,CASTLYQGVAFF